Following are 31 T cell receptor beta chains from one sample sequenced in a study of OX40 agonist ivuxolimab in advanced cancers. This table comes from immunoSEQ multiplex PCR, and its TCRdb copy is limited to in-frame clones, with some not included. Here the sample spans under 85,000 clones, nearly 95% being singletons. The sample in question was CD4+ or CD8+ T cells sorted from blood, obtained in a trial of the OX40 agonist ivuxolimab. These TCRs come from an adult with an advanced solid tumor such as melanoma, head and neck, liver or kidney cancer.

The chain recombines TRBV4-1 with TRBJ2-5; D remains unclear. Germline CDR1 and CDR2: MGHRA and YSYEKL. The V and J ends lost 0 bases and 5 bases respectively, with 13 bases between them. CDR3 length: 15 amino acids. The CDR3, as DNA: TGCGCCAGCAGCCAAGATTATAACAATTGGGAGACCCAGTACTTC. As protein: CASSQDYNNWETQYF.

The V and J genes are TRBV14 and TRBJ1-2; D is possibly TRBD1 (5 bases). The V and J ends lost 1 base and 0 bases respectively, with 12 bases between them. Germline V gene data show CDR1 as SGHDN and CDR2 as FVKESK. The CDR3 has 16 residues. The CDR3 DNA reads as TGTGCCAGCAGCCAAGCGGGGCAGGGTACTAACTATGGCTACACCTTC. This sequence encodes CASSQAGQGTNYGYTF.

The chain links TRBV30 to TRBJ2-2; D possibly corresponds to TRBD1 (5 bases). CDR3 length: 15 amino acids. V lost 2 bases and J 3 bases, leaving 13 bases between the germline ends. CDR1 GTSNPN and CDR2 SVGIG come from the germline V gene (reference sequence). The CDR3 DNA reads as TGTGCCTGGAGTAATGGGGCAGCCGACACCGGGGAGCTGTTTTTT. Protein: CAWSNGAADTGELFF. Drawing the rest from reference TRBV30 and TRBJ2-2, the complete variable domain is SQTIHQWPATLVQPVGSPLSLECTVEGTSNPNLYWYRQAAGRGLQLLFYSVGIGQISSEVPQNLSASRPQDRQFILSSKKLLLSDSGFYLCAWSNGAADTGELFFGEGSRLTVL.

This clone was seen only once. CDR3 sequence: CASSFGSPSYNEQFF. The CDR3 coding sequence is TGTGCCAGCAGTTTTGGGTCGCCTTCCTACAATGAGCAGTTCTTC. The chain employs TRBV27 and TRBJ2-1; no clear D. The CDR3 loop spans 15 amino acids. V lost 3 bases and J 1 base, leaving 10 bases between the germline ends. Looked up from germline, CDR1 is MNHEY and CDR2 is SMNVEV (reference sequence).

V is TRBV27 and J is TRBJ1-1; D not certain. Germline-derived CDR1 and CDR2 are MNHEY and SMNVEV (reference sequence). Between the trimmed V and J ends, which lost 4 bases and 3 bases, there was a span of 9 bases. The CDR3 is 13 residues long. The CDR3 spells CASSSTLDTEAFF. CDR3 bases: TGTGCCAGCAGTTCAACCCTGGACACTGAAGCTTTCTTT.

The rearrangement joins TRBV5-6 to TRBJ2-1; the D gene is possibly TRBD1 (6 bases). Germline CDR1 is SGHDT and CDR2 is YYEEEE. This CDR3 is 14 amino acids long. V lost 5 bases and J 3 bases, leaving 12 bases between the germline ends. The CDR3 nucleotides read TGTGCCAGCAGTACCGGACAGCACTACAATGAGCAGTTCTTC. Translating it yields CASSTGQHYNEQFF.

The chain employs TRBV19 and TRBJ2-1, with D perhaps TRBD2 (6 bases). Trimming stripped 7 bases from V and 0 bases from J, with 13 bases between. The CDR3 runs to 15 residues. The V gene's germline CDR1 is LNHDA and CDR2 SQIVND (reference sequence). The CDR3 is CASMIGGDSYNEQFF. In DNA, the CDR3 is TGTGCCAGTATGATCGGGGGTGACTCCTACAATGAGCAGTTCTTC. The whole variable domain, remainder taken from reference TRBV19 and TRBJ2-1, is DGGITQSPKYLFRKEGQNVTLSCEQNLNHDAMYWYRQDPGQGLRLIYYSQIVNDFQKGDIAEGYSVSREKKESFPLTVTSAQKNPTAFYLCASMIGGDSYNEQFFGPGTRLTVL.

The chain combines TRBV7-9 with TRBJ2-5; D unresolved. There are 14 residues in the CDR3. V was cut by 0 bases and J by 1 base, with 6 bases left in between. Per germline, CDR1 SEHNR and CDR2 FQNEAQ (reference sequence). CDR3 protein: CASSLARIQETQYF. For the CDR3, the DNA is TGTGCCAGCAGCTTAGCCAGGATCCAAGAGACCCAGTACTTC. The full variable domain, rest sourced from reference TRBV7-9 and TRBJ2-5, is DTGVSQNPRHKITKRGQNVTFRCDPISEHNRLYWYRQTLGQGPEFLTYFQNEAQLEKSRLLSDRFSAERPKGSFSTLEIQRTEQGDSAMYLCASSLARIQETQYFGPGTRLLVL.

The V gene is TRBV9, the J gene TRBJ1-4, with D possibly matching TRBD1 (6 bases). CDR3 length: 14 amino acids. V was trimmed by 4 bases and J by 6 bases, leaving 13 bases between them. The germline gives CDR1 SGDLS, CDR2 YYNGEE. The CDR3 region is CASSLGGSHEKLFF. The CDR3 coding sequence is TGTGCCAGCAGCCTCGGGGGCTCTCATGAAAAACTGTTTTTT.

This rearrangement joins TRBV7-8 to TRBJ2-1; 8 nucleotides agree with TRBD2. The CDR3 has 11 residues. V dropped 4 bases and J dropped 13; count of bases not matched to a gene: 3. CDR1 SGHVS and CDR2 FQNEAQ come from the germline V gene. The CDR3 protein is CASSSSGPQFF. The CDR3 DNA sequence: TGTGCCAGCAGCTCTAGCGGGCCCCAGTTCTTC. The full variable domain, in which reference TRBV7-8 and TRBJ2-1 provide the parts outside the CDR3, is GAGVSQSPRYKVAKRGQDVALRCDPISGHVSLFWYQQALGQGPEFLTYFQNEAQLDKSGLPSDRFFAERPEGSVSTLKIQRTQQEDSAVYLCASSSSGPQFFGPGTRLTVL.

The V gene is TRBV5-1, the J gene TRBJ2-1; TRBD1 agrees at 7 bases. Germline values: CDR1 SGHRS, CDR2 YFSETQ. There are 14 residues in the CDR3. The V gene end was trimmed by 0 bases and the J gene end by 3 bases; junction bases not matched to a gene: 0. CDR3 coding DNA: TGCGCCAGCAGCTTGGGGGACAGCTACAATGAGCAGTTCTTC. It yields the protein CASSLGDSYNEQFF. Variable domain in full (rest from reference TRBV5-1 and TRBJ2-1): KAGVTQTPRYLIKTRGQQVTLSCSPISGHRSVSWYQQTPGQGLQFLFEYFSETQRNKGNFPGRFSGRQFSNSRSEMNVSTLELGDSALYLCASSLGDSYNEQFFGPGTRLTVL.

The chain combines TRBV7-2 with TRBJ2-3; 14 nucleotides agree with TRBD2. This CDR3 spans 18 amino acids. Germline CDR1 reads SGHTA; CDR2 reads FQGNSA. With 2 bases clipped from V and 5 bases from J, the junction kept 9 bases outside the gene matches. The CDR3: CASSLSLGLAGVEDTQYF. CDR3 in DNA: TGTGCCAGCAGCTTATCCCTGGGACTAGCGGGAGTTGAAGATACGCAGTATTTT.

The chain is built from TRBV7-3 and TRBJ2-1; 8 positions agree with TRBD1. This CDR3 is built from 15 residues. V gave up 4 bases and J gave up 5 bases; unmatched junction bases: 7. The germline CDR1 and CDR2 sequences are SGHTA and FQGTGA. The DNA of the CDR3 is TGTGCCAGCAGCTCTACCGGGACAGGAGACAATGAGCAGTTCTTC. Its translation: CASSSTGTGDNEQFF.

The V call is TRBV28, the J call TRBJ2-2; 9 bases are shared with TRBD1. Trimming removed 3 bases from V and 5 bases from J; junction bases left unmatched: 10. Germline lookup yields CDR1 MDHEN and CDR2 SYDVKM. This CDR3 has 17 residues. The CDR3 protein is CASSFLSDRGPTGELFF. CDR3 bases: TGTGCCAGCAGTTTCCTGTCGGACAGGGGCCCGACCGGGGAGCTGTTTTTT.

The chain employs TRBV7-6 and TRBJ2-3, with a possible D match to TRBD2 (5 bases). The V gene lost 0 bases and the J gene lost 0 bases, with 10 bases spanning the gap. There are 16 residues in the CDR3. CDR1 SGHVS and CDR2 FNYEAQ come from the germline V gene. The CDR3 sequence is CASSLARLASTDTQYF. CDR3 nucleotide sequence: TGTGCCAGCAGCTTAGCGCGGCTAGCTAGCACAGATACGCAGTATTTT.

The table lists this clone with a count of one. The CDR3 sequence is CASSLALAGDEQFF. DNA for the CDR3: TGTGCCAGCAGCTTGGCGCTAGCGGGAGATGAGCAGTTCTTC. This chain links TRBV5-6 with TRBJ2-1; 10 nucleotides line up with TRBD2. CDR3 size: 14 residues. With V trimmed by 0 bases and J by 8 bases, 2 bases remained unmatched. Germline CDR1 is SGHDT and CDR2 is YYEEEE.

The gene calls are TRBV9 and TRBJ2-7, with D possibly being TRBD1 (5 bases). Germline loops: CDR1 SGDLS, CDR2 YYNGEE. V lost 0 bases, J lost 1 base, and 8 bases lay in between. The CDR3 spans 14 residues. CDR3 region: CASSVEAGSYEQYF. DNA of the CDR3: TGTGCCAGCAGCGTAGAGGCAGGGTCCTACGAGCAGTACTTC.

Regarding this clone: At one boundary the junction diverges from the germline segment, which might be a read error. The V call is TRBV7-7, the J call TRBJ2-5, with D unclear. The CDR3 totals 13 residues. Germline V gene sequence: CDR1 SSHAT, CDR2 FNYEAQ (reference sequence). The CDR3 region is CASSLDLIETQYF. CDR3 in DNA: TGTGCTAGCAGCTTAGACCTTATAGAGACCCAGTACTTC.

This clone was counted a single time. The chain recombines TRBV6-5 with TRBJ2-5; 11 bases are shared with TRBD1. CDR1 is MNHEY and CDR2 is SVGAGI in the germline V gene. V dropped 8 bases and J dropped 4; count of bases not matched to a gene: 6. The CDR3 covers 14 residues. This chain's CDR3 is CASRDRGIGETQYF. The CDR3 region has the DNA TGTGCCAGCCGGGACAGGGGGATTGGAGAGACCCAGTACTTC.

The genes are TRBV6-5 and TRBJ1-2, with TRBD1 identical over 7 bases. The germline V gene encodes CDR1 MNHEY and CDR2 SVGAGI. The CDR3 is 15 residues long. V was pared by 10 bases and J by 4 bases, with 15 bases of the junction left unmatched. The chain's CDR3 is CATLRAQGGPYGYTF. CDR3 nucleotide sequence: TGTGCCACCCTCCGGGCGCAGGGGGGACCCTATGGCTACACCTTC.

The chain employs TRBV9 and TRBJ1-1, with 8 bases fitting TRBD1. The V and J ends lost 4 bases and 7 bases, in that order; junction bases with no gene match: 3. From germline, CDR1 is SGDLS and CDR2 YYNGEE. The length of the CDR3 is 12 residues. The CDR3 spells CASSLGTGEAFF. CDR3 nucleotides: TGTGCCAGCAGCCTTGGGACAGGTGAAGCTTTCTTT.

This chain connects TRBV4-3 to TRBJ1-1, with 7 positions matching TRBD1. Germline CDR1 and CDR2: LGHNA and YSLEER. This CDR3 contains 17 residues. The junction had 7 bases not matched to a gene; V was cut back by 0 bases and J by 0 bases. CDR3 coding DNA: TGCGCCAGCAGCCAAGAATCGTTCGGGACAGTGAACACTGAAGCTTTCTTT. Translated: CASSQESFGTVNTEAFF.

About this clone itself: Other nucleotide sequences in the sample specify the same CDR3. The chain uses TRBV27 and TRBJ1-1, with D perhaps matching TRBD1 (5 bases). Per germline, CDR1 MNHEY and CDR2 SMNVEV (reference sequence). The ends were cut back, 2 bases at V and 1 base at J, with 5 bases in the middle. CDR3 size: 13 residues. The DNA of the CDR3 is TGTGCCAGCAGTTTAGGGGCGAACACTGAAGCTTTCTTT. Its protein is CASSLGANTEAFF.

V and J are TRBV9 and TRBJ1-2, with unresolved D. The CDR3 runs 17 residues. The ends were cut back, 3 bases at V and 3 bases at J, with 21 bases in the middle. CDR1 is SGDLS, CDR2 YYNGEE, per germline. The CDR3 reads CASSAGGVPHPDYGYTF. The DNA of the CDR3 is TGTGCCAGCAGCGCCGGAGGCGTCCCCCACCCCGACTATGGCTACACCTTC.

The chain uses TRBV6-5 and TRBJ2-7, with TRBD1 matching 8 bases. Germline trimming cut 5 bases from V and 1 base from J; bases unmatched to any gene: 7. The CDR3 is 15 amino acids. In germline, CDR1 is MNHEY, CDR2 SVGAGI. The CDR3 sequence is CASSPRQGYSYEQYF. CDR3 coding DNA: TGTGCCAGCAGTCCCCGACAGGGGTATTCCTACGAGCAGTACTTC.

The rearrangement joins TRBV5-4 to TRBJ2-7; D unclear. The CDR3 runs to 14 residues. In germline, CDR1 is SGHNT, CDR2 YYREEE (reference sequence). Trimming left V 4 bases short and J 0 bases short, with 11 bases between. In DNA, the CDR3 is TGTGCCAGCAGCCTGCCTCAGAGCTCCTACGAGCAGTACTTC. It encodes CASSLPQSSYEQYF. Looking up the rest from reference TRBV5-4 and TRBJ2-7 gives the full variable domain: ETGVTQSPTHLIKTRGQQVTLRCSSQSGHNTVSWYQQALGQGPQFIFQYYREEENGRGNFPPRFSGLQFPNYSSELNVNALELDDSALYLCASSLPQSSYEQYFGPGTRLTVT.

V usage is TRBV7-2 and J usage is TRBJ2-5, with TRBD1 identical over 8 bases. The trim removed 3 bases at V and 5 bases at J, leaving 14 bases unmatched. The CDR3 runs to 17 residues. Germline assignment: CDR1 SGHTA and CDR2 FQGNSA. The CDR3 coding sequence is TGTGCCAGCAGCTTGGCCCCCTGGACAGGGACGGGGGAGACCCAGTACTTC. Amino acids: CASSLAPWTGTGETQYF.

This chain uses TRBV12-5 with TRBJ2-4; no definite D call. The CDR3 has 15 amino acids. CDR1 LGHNT and CDR2 FRNRAP come from the germline V gene. Trimming removed 7 bases from V and 0 bases from J, with 13 bases in between. The CDR3 region has the DNA TGTGCTAGTGAGGATCATTCGTTAGCCAAAAACATTCAGTACTTC. Its translation is CASEDHSLAKNIQYF.

This chain joins TRBV7-9 and TRBJ1-1, with 7 bases identical to TRBD1. The CDR3 totals 16 residues. J lost 1 base, V lost 1 base, and 6 bases had no gene match. The germline V gene encodes CDR1 SEHNR and CDR2 FQNEAQ (reference sequence). This chain's CDR3 is CASSLVGQISNTEAFF. The CDR3, as DNA: TGTGCCAGCAGCTTAGTGGGACAGATCTCGAACACTGAAGCTTTCTTT.

This sequence joins TRBV9 and TRBJ2-1; D gene ambiguous. Germline lookup yields CDR1 SGDLS and CDR2 YYNGEE. This CDR3 is 13 amino acids long. Trimming took 0 bases from V and 6 from J, leaving 7 bases between them. The CDR3 spells CASSVGGPNEQFF. For the CDR3, the DNA is TGTGCCAGCAGCGTAGGAGGACCCAATGAGCAGTTCTTC.

Remarks on this clone: Other DNA sequences in this specimen translate into the identical CDR3. The V and J genes are TRBV19 and TRBJ2-7; D is uncertain. The CDR3 sequence is 13 residues long. V shed 2 bases and J shed 3 bases, with 8 bases lying between them. In germline, CDR1 is LNHDA, CDR2 SQIVND (reference sequence). The CDR3 sequence is CASSITSGYEQYF. For the CDR3, the DNA is TGTGCCAGTAGTATAACCTCGGGCTACGAGCAGTACTTC. Together with reference TRBV19 and TRBJ2-7, the CDR3 gives the full variable domain: DGGITQSPKYLFRKEGQNVTLSCEQNLNHDAMYWYRQDPGQGLRLIYYSQIVNDFQKGDIAEGYSVSREKKESFPLTVTSAQKNPTAFYLCASSITSGYEQYFGPGTRLTVT.